Reported below is one T cell receptor beta chain. This entry comes from a study of blood T cell repertoires in COVID-19. Study background: In each case, the material was cDNA or gDNA derived from T cells, B-cell-depleted T cells, or PBMCs.

Authors' methods: From reference gene primer amplification, estimates of nucleated cell counts were derived. The assay was immunoSEQ multiplex PCR, and TCRdb's table has in-frame clones only and misses some. The DNA gave D and trimming, while V, J and clone size come from that table. The sample consists of 350,000 to 450,000 clones, about 88% of them appearing once. V was pared by 1 base and J by 5 bases, with 15 bases between. This CDR3 has 16 amino acids. From germline, CDR1 is LNHDA and CDR2 SQIVND (reference sequence). The V and J genes are TRBV19 and TRBJ2-1; TRBD1 might be the D (5 bases). The receptor's source is an older woman with COVID-19, enrolled during active disease. Sequencing was carried out using peripheral blood. CDR3 in amino acids: CASSIGDRIIHNEQFF. For the CDR3, the DNA is TGTGCCAGTAGTATAGGAGACAGAATAATACACAATGAGCAGTTCTTC.